Described below is a single TCR beta chain sequence and its context. This sample is drawn from a study of blood T cell repertoires in COVID-19. As for the study in general: There were acute and convalescent COVID-19 samples, and they came from the United States, Italy and Spain.

Donors of Cohort 3 who recovered were those that had two negative PCRs, clearance, or symptom resolution. V gave up 1 base and J gave up 4 bases, with 14 bases separating them. Germline assignment: CDR1 KGHSH and CDR2 LQKENI. CDR3 length: 16 amino acids. The assay was immunoSEQ multiplex PCR, and TCRdb's table has in-frame clones only and misses some. The sample consists of about 320,000 clones, more than 90% of them appearing once. V is TRBV18 and J is TRBJ1-5; no clear D gene. Sequences were obtained from PBMCs or T cells enriched from blood (not recorded which). This TCR was recovered from a man in his 60s who had recovered from COVID-19. The CDR3 spells CASSPRAGAGNQPQHF. The CDR3, as DNA: TGTGCCAGCTCACCACGGGCGGGCGCGGGTAATCAGCCCCAGCATTTT.